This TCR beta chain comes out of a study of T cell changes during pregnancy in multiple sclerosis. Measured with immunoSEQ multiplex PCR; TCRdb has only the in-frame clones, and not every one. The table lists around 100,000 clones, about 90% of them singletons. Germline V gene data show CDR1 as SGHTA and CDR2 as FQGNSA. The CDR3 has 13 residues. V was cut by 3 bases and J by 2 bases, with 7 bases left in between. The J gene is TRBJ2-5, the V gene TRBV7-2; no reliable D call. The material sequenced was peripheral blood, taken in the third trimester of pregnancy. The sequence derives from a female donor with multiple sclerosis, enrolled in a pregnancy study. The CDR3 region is CASSFATQETQYF. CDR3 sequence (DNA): TGTGCCAGCAGCTTCGCGACTCAAGAGACCCAGTACTTC.